The 28 T cell receptor beta chains listed next were all sequenced from one sample in a study of blood T cell repertoires in COVID-19 (dated by TCRdb to about 2020). The receptor library was made with the immunoSEQ multiplex PCR assay. In its TCRdb copy, this immuneACCESS table keeps in-frame sequences only and misses some clones. Where compared with another copy, unresolved V genes explain less than half of these, and the others have no known cause. For this sample there are around 330,000 clones; about 89% appear just once. Clones ranked in the top ten supply roughly a tenth of the sample. The source material was PBMCs or T cells enriched from blood (not recorded which). These receptor sequences come from a woman between 35 and 50 years old who had recovered from COVID-19.

This chain connects TRBV18 to TRBJ2-1, with 7 bases aligning to TRBD2. Trimming removed 3 bases from V and 4 bases from J; junction bases left unmatched: 6. Germline V gene lookup returns CDR1 KGHSH and CDR2 LQKENI. The CDR3 contains 15 residues. CDR3 protein: CASSPGLGGYNEQFF. For the CDR3, the DNA is TGTGCCAGCTCACCGGGACTGGGAGGGTACAATGAGCAGTTCTTC.

The V call is TRBV5-5, the J call TRBJ2-7; 11 bases line up with TRBD2. Germline lookup yields CDR1 SGHKS and CDR2 YYEKEE (reference sequence). This CDR3 has 17 amino acids. Germline trimming cut 0 bases from V and 0 bases from J; bases unmatched to any gene: 5. In DNA form, the CDR3 reads TGTGCCAGCAGCTTGGCCTTAGCGGGAGGGCTCTCCTACGAGCAGTACTTC. This sequence encodes CASSLALAGGLSYEQYF.

This clone was recorded a few times. A junction boundary mismatches the germline segment, possibly from a read error. This chain connects TRBV9 to TRBJ1-1; perhaps TRBD1 as D (5 bases). There are 10 residues in the CDR3. Looked up from germline, CDR1 is SGDLS and CDR2 is YYNGEE. CDR3 sequence (DNA): TGTGCCAGGAACGGGAGACAGAGAGTCTTT. It translates to CARNGRQRVF.

J is TRBJ1-1 and V is TRBV11-2, with D maybe TRBD1 (6 bases). In germline, CDR1 is SGHAT, CDR2 FQNNGV. The CDR3 has 15 residues. Trimming took off 1 base at V and 4 bases at J, with 13 bases between the two ends. The CDR3 coding sequence is TGTGCCAGCAGCTTAGCCGGGGGGCTGGGCACTGAAGCTTTCTTT. This gives the protein CASSLAGGLGTEAFF.

This chain links TRBV7-2 with TRBJ2-7; no firm D call. Per germline, CDR1 SGHTA and CDR2 FQGNSA. The CDR3 loop spans 13 amino acids. Trimming pared 2 bases from V and 4 bases from J, leaving 9 bases between. This CDR3 reads CASSLSAVYEQYF. Here the CDR3 DNA reads TGTGCCAGCAGCTTAAGTGCAGTTTACGAGCAGTACTTC.

The chain uses TRBV5-4 and TRBJ1-1; D call uncertain. V dropped 0 bases and J dropped 3 bases, with 9 bases sitting between them. Germline loops: CDR1 SGHNT, CDR2 YYREEE (reference sequence). The CDR3 sequence is 14 residues long. For the CDR3, the DNA is TGTGCCAGCAGCTTGGACTTTGAGGACACTGAAGCTTTCTTT. Its translation is CASSLDFEDTEAFF.

The chain couples TRBV30 to TRBJ1-6, with D maybe TRBD1 (6 bases). Germline V gene lookup returns CDR1 GTSNPN and CDR2 SVGIG (reference sequence). The CDR3 is made up of 18 amino acids. V was shortened by 1 base and J by 4 bases, with 20 bases between the two germline ends. The CDR3 bases are TGTGCCTGGAGTGCCTCATCACAGGGACGGGGTTATAATTCACCCCTCCACTTT. This translates into CAWSASSQGRGYNSPLHF.

The J gene is TRBJ2-2, the V gene TRBV2, with a possible D match to TRBD1 (5 bases). CDR3 length: 14 residues. V lost 4 bases and J lost 6, with 12 bases in between. Germline CDR1 SNHLY, CDR2 FYNNEI. The CDR3 bases are TGTGCCAGCAGTGGGGAAGGGGTCTCCGGGGAGCTGTTTTTT. This sequence encodes CASSGEGVSGELFF.

This chain connects TRBV7-8 to TRBJ2-1, with 12 bases matching TRBD2. With 5 bases clipped from V and 7 bases from J, the junction kept 6 bases outside the gene matches. The CDR3 runs 15 residues. Germline assignment: CDR1 SGHVS and CDR2 FQNEAQ. DNA of the CDR3: TGTGCCAGCAGCCCAGGACTAGCGGGGTTAAATGAGCAGTTCTTC. Protein: CASSPGLAGLNEQFF.

The V and J genes are TRBV2 and TRBJ1-4; no reliable D call. The CDR3 has 13 residues. V dropped 10 bases and J dropped 3 bases, with 12 bases sitting between them. Germline V gene sequence: CDR1 SNHLY, CDR2 FYNNEI. The DNA of the CDR3 is TGTGCCAAGATAGGGCGGGCTAATGAAAAACTGTTTTTT. As protein: CAKIGRANEKLFF.

The V gene is TRBV19, the J gene TRBJ1-4; 7 bases agree with TRBD1. J was trimmed by 0 bases and V by 7 bases; bases with no gene match: 11. The length of the CDR3 is 17 residues. Germline V lookup: CDR1 LNHDA, CDR2 SQIVND (reference sequence). The CDR3 region has the DNA TGTGCCAGTACCCGAACGGGGACAGTTGCAACTAATGAAAAACTGTTTTTT. Translated: CASTRTGTVATNEKLFF.

The chain uses TRBV9 and TRBJ2-1; 11 bases fit TRBD2. Per the germline V gene, CDR1 is SGDLS and CDR2 is YYNGEE. J lost 4 bases, V lost 5 bases, and 8 bases had no gene match. CDR3 length: 16 residues. The CDR3: CASSFTSGRAYNEQFF. The CDR3 bases are TGTGCCAGCAGTTTTACTAGCGGGAGAGCTTACAATGAGCAGTTCTTC.

The J gene is TRBJ1-5, the V gene TRBV5-6; D gene unclear. The V gene lost 2 bases and the J gene lost 0 bases, with 12 bases spanning the gap. The CDR3 is made up of 16 amino acids. Germline assignment: CDR1 SGHDT and CDR2 YYEEEE. The DNA for the CDR3 is TGTGCCAGCAGCTTCGCGGGAAGAAGTAGCAATCAGCCCCAGCATTTT. Encoded protein: CASSFAGRSSNQPQHF.

The chain carries TRBV2 and TRBJ2-3, with D tentatively TRBD2 (6 bases). CDR3 length: 14 amino acids. Germline lookup yields CDR1 SNHLY and CDR2 FYNNEI. Between the trimmed V and J ends, which lost 3 bases and 5 bases, there was a span of 12 bases. The CDR3 loop reads CASSDRREKDTQYF. Written as DNA, the CDR3 is TGTGCCAGCAGTGACCGTCGGGAGAAAGATACGCAGTATTTT.

The J gene is TRBJ2-7, the V gene TRBV9; TRBD1 matches at 9 bases. CDR3 length equals 15 residues. J lost 5 bases, V lost 3 bases, and 9 bases had no gene match. Germline assignment: CDR1 SGDLS and CDR2 YYNGEE. The CDR3 DNA is TGTGCCAGCAGCGACGGCCGGGACAGGGACGACGAGCAGTACTTC. Translating gives CASSDGRDRDDEQYF.

The V gene is TRBV30, the J gene TRBJ1-6, with 8 bases matching TRBD1. The CDR3 sequence is 13 residues long. V was pared by 5 bases and J by 7 bases, with 4 bases of the junction left unmatched. Germline lookup yields CDR1 GTSNPN and CDR2 SVGIG (reference sequence). The CDR3 is CAWETGENSPLHF. In nucleotides, the CDR3 is TGTGCCTGGGAGACAGGGGAAAATTCACCCCTCCACTTT.

This CDR3 is CASSRGKGTFYEQYF. CDR3 nucleotides: TGTGCCAGCAGTAGAGGGAAGGGTACCTTCTACGAGCAGTACTTC. The chain links TRBV2 to TRBJ2-7, with D possibly being TRBD2 (5 bases). Between the trimmed V and J ends, which lost 5 bases and 3 bases, there was a span of 17 bases. From germline, CDR1 is SNHLY and CDR2 FYNNEI. This CDR3 comprises 15 residues.

This chain connects TRBV19 to TRBJ2-3; perhaps TRBD2 as D (6 bases). CDR1 is LNHDA, CDR2 SQIVND, per germline (reference sequence). The CDR3 sequence is 13 residues long. V was pared by 10 bases and J by 4 bases, with 15 bases between. The CDR3 bases are TGTGCCATTAGGTCTCGGGGGTCAGATACGCAGTATTTT. Its protein is CAIRSRGSDTQYF.

This CDR3 is CASSLVFGVQPGNTIYF. The CDR3 DNA follows: TGTGCCAGCAGCTTAGTCTTCGGGGTCCAACCTGGAAACACCATATATTTT. This chain links TRBV11-2 with TRBJ1-3; D not resolved. This CDR3 is 17 amino acids long. Trimming shortened V by 1 base and J by 2 bases, and 15 bases separated the two germline ends. Germline V gene sequence: CDR1 SGHAT, CDR2 FQNNGV.

This clone turned up a few times. The rearrangement links TRBV30 to TRBJ1-3; D gene uncertain. The CDR3 has 12 amino acids. Germline V gene lookup returns CDR1 GTSNPN and CDR2 SVGIG (reference sequence). The V gene lost 4 bases and the J gene lost 4 bases, with 8 bases spanning the gap. The CDR3 DNA sequence: TGTGCCTGGATCAGTCCCGGAAACACCATATATTTT. Its translation is CAWISPGNTIYF. The variable domain in full, completed from reference TRBV30 and TRBJ1-3, reads SQTIHQWPATLVQPVGSPLSLECTVEGTSNPNLYWYRQAAGRGLQLLFYSVGIGQISSEVPQNLSASRPQDRQFILSSKKLLLSDSGFYLCAWISPGNTIYFGEGSWLTVV.

DNA of the CDR3: TGTGCCAGCAGCGAGAAAGGGACAGGGGCCTACAATGAGCAGTTCTTC. Its translation is CASSEKGTGAYNEQFF. This rearrangement joins TRBV21-1 to TRBJ2-1; TRBD1, the D gene given by the table, was not confirmed from the DNA. TRBV21-1 is a pseudogene segment. The CDR3 spans 16 residues.

V is TRBV11-3 and J is TRBJ2-1, with TRBD1 matching 9 bases. This CDR3 comprises 15 residues. Trimming at V came to 5 bases and at J to 2 bases, leaving 4 bases not matched to a gene. The germline CDR1 and CDR2 sequences are SGHNT and YENEEA. As DNA, the CDR3 is TGTGCCAGCAGCCATCGGGACAGGGCCTACAATGAGCAGTTCTTC. It encodes CASSHRDRAYNEQFF.

V is TRBV2 and J is TRBJ1-6; D is possibly TRBD1 (5 bases). CDR3 length: 14 residues. Germline assignment: CDR1 SNHLY and CDR2 FYNNEI. V dropped 5 bases and J dropped 5 bases, with 10 bases sitting between them. CDR3 in DNA: TGTGCCAGCAGTTGGCGGGACGATAATTCACCCCTCCACTTT. Translation gives CASSWRDDNSPLHF.

The genes are TRBV3-1 (or the pseudogene TRBV3-2) and TRBJ1-3; perhaps TRBD1 as D (6 bases). The CDR3 covers 15 residues. The ends were cut back, 5 bases at V and 0 bases at J, with 11 bases in the middle. Germline CDR1 LGHDT, CDR2 YNNKEL (reference sequence). The CDR3 is CASSGNRDSGNTIYF. The CDR3 nucleotides read TGTGCCAGCAGCGGAAACAGGGACTCTGGAAACACCATATATTTT.

This chain connects TRBV9 to TRBJ2-1; 7 bases agree with TRBD2. Germline V lookup: CDR1 SGDLS, CDR2 YYNGEE. The CDR3 runs 16 residues. Trimming removed 3 bases from V and 4 bases from J; junction bases left unmatched: 10. The CDR3 sequence is CASSAGSGGLYNEQFF. The CDR3 nucleotides are TGTGCCAGCAGCGCCGGCTCGGGGGGACTTTACAATGAGCAGTTCTTC.

The chain combines TRBV2 with TRBJ2-7; 11 positions agree with TRBD2. This CDR3 has 16 residues. The junction had 10 bases not matched to a gene; V was cut back by 7 bases and J by 2 bases. The V gene's germline CDR1 is SNHLY and CDR2 FYNNEI. CDR3 nucleotide sequence: TGTGCCAGCACCAACAGGAGACTAGCGGGAACCTACGAGCAGTACTTC. Amino acids: CASTNRRLAGTYEQYF.

The chain carries TRBV2 and TRBJ1-5; 10 bases match TRBD1. The CDR3 is 14 residues long. V trimming: 7 bases; J trimming: 6 bases; junction bases outside the gene matches: 6. Germline CDR1 and CDR2: SNHLY and FYNNEI. CDR3 nucleotide sequence: TGTGCCAGCACCTTTGGGGACAGGGGTCAGCCCCAGCATTTT. This sequence encodes CASTFGDRGQPQHF. The full variable domain, completed using reference TRBV2 and TRBJ1-5, is EPEVTQTPSHQVTQMGQEVILRCVPISNHLYFYWYRQILGQKVEFLVSFYNNEISEKSEIFDDQFSVERPDGSNFTLKIRSTKLEDSAMYFCASTFGDRGQPQHFGDGTRLSIL.

This clone was observed a single time. The chain uses TRBV5-1 and TRBJ1-5, with D perhaps TRBD1 (6 bases). V lost 4 bases to trimming and J lost 8 bases, with 19 bases between them. This CDR3 has 15 residues. Germline V lookup: CDR1 SGHRS, CDR2 YFSETQ. CDR3 protein: CASSASTGFREPQHF. CDR3 coding DNA: TGCGCCAGCAGCGCCTCGACAGGATTTCGGGAGCCCCAGCATTTT.